A selection of T cell receptor beta chains follows, all from one sample in a study of B cell selection in AIRE deficiency. Here immunoSEQ multiplex PCR was the method, and the copy in TCRdb shows in-frame clones only, minus some. Altogether some 24,000 clones are present, 90% to 96% being singletons, with the ten largest covering approximately 0.2%. Sequencing was done on a sample of CD4+CD127+ conventional T cells sorted from PBMCs. Receptor source: a human donor in good health. CDR3s include the opening cysteine and the closing phenylalanine or tryptophan. The order of the fields is V gene, clone size, D gene, J gene, CDR3 protein, CDR3 DNA. A D gene is named only where the DNA matches it firmly. Only part of the rows carry a size: once, few, many, or a class if the clone is expanded.

>TRBV5-4|NA|NA|TRBJ1-1
CASSWGFMNTEAFF
TGTGCCAGCAGCTGGGGATTCATGAACACTGAAGCTTTCTTT
>TRBV29-1|NA|TRBD1|TRBJ2-7
CSATGTGGKSGEQYF
TGCAGCGCAACCGGGACAGGGGGCAAATCCGGCGAGCAGTACTTC
>TRBV2|NA|NA|TRBJ2-7
CASSLDITSYEQYF
TGTGCCAGCAGTCTCGACATTACCTCCTACGAGCAGTACTTC
>TRBV7-2|NA|NA|TRBJ2-5
CASSKGASRRETQYF
TGTGCCAGCAGCAAAGGGGCGTCGAGAAGGGAGACCCAGTACTTC
>TRBV25-1|NA|NA|TRBJ2-2
CASSEEGGTGVFTGELFF
TGTGCCAGCAGTGAAGAAGGTGGGACTGGAGTATTCACCGGGGAGCTGTTTTTT
>TRBV5-1|NA|NA|TRBJ2-5
CASSPGTVGETQYF
TGCGCCAGCAGCCCTGGGACCGTAGGGGAGACCCAGTACTTC
>TRBV4-2|NA|NA|TRBJ2-7
CASSLGAGTLYEQYF
TGTGCCAGCAGCTTGGGAGCCGGGACCCTCTACGAGCAGTACTTC
>TRBV28|once|TRBD2|TRBJ2-5
CASRRPGGAQETQYF
TGTGCCAGCAGGCGCCCGGGAGGGGCACAAGAGACCCAGTACTTC
>TRBV9|NA|NA|TRBJ1-1
CASSVEEGDTEAFF
TGTGCCAGCAGCGTAGAAGAGGGGGACACTGAAGCTTTCTTT
>TRBV6-9|NA|NA|TRBJ2-7
CASSYSERTYEQYF
TGTGCCAGCAGTTACTCGGAGCGGACCTACGAGCAGTACTTC
>TRBV28|NA|TRBD1|TRBJ1-1
CASSFLLGGRQEAFF
TGTGCCAGCAGTTTCCTCCTAGGGGGCAGGCAAGAAGCTTTCTTT
>TRBV7-9|NA|TRBD2|TRBJ2-3
CASSGAGAGGPDTQYF
TGTGCCAGCAGCGGGGCTGGCGCGGGAGGGCCGGATACGCAGTATTTT
>TRBV5-4|NA|TRBD2|TRBJ2-7
CASSLVASGRPSSYEQYF
TGTGCCAGCAGCTTGGTGGCTAGCGGGAGGCCCAGCTCCTACGAGCAGTACTTC
>TRBV5-1|NA|TRBD2|TRBJ2-7
CASSLGSTSGTYEQYF
TGCGCCAGCAGCTTGGGGTCGACTAGCGGAACCTACGAGCAGTACTTC
>TRBV11-2|NA|TRBD2|TRBJ2-1
CASSLTSGTYNEQFF
TGTGCCAGCAGCCTGACTAGCGGGACCTACAATGAGCAGTTCTTC
>TRBV5-4|once|NA|TRBJ2-1
CASSLAPGDPGNEQFF
TGTGCCAGCAGCTTGGCCCCCGGGGACCCAGGGAATGAGCAGTTCTTC
>TRBV4-1|NA|TRBD2|TRBJ2-1
CASSQESSGRAYGNEQFF
TGCGCCAGCAGCCAAGAATCCAGCGGGAGGGCCTATGGCAATGAGCAGTTCTTC
>TRBV7-2|NA|NA|TRBJ1-6
CASSLGGRYNSPLHF
TGTGCCAGCAGCTTAGGGGGCCGCTATAATTCACCCCTCCACTTT
>TRBV21-1|NA|NA|TRBJ1-5
CAAAFRRNQPQHF
TGTGCCGCCGCGTTTCGTCGGAATCAGCCCCAGCATTTT
>TRBV5-5|NA|TRBD1|TRBJ2-7
CASGKQGGHYEQYF
TGTGCCAGCGGCAAACAGGGGGGACACTACGAGCAGTACTTC
>TRBV7-2|NA|NA|TRBJ1-2
CASSLEVYGYTF
TGTGCCAGCAGCTTAGAAGTTTATGGCTACACCTTC
>TRBV10-3|NA|TRBD1|TRBJ1-6
CAIKQGVDSPLHF
TGTGCCATCAAACAGGGGGTCGATTCACCCCTCCACTTT
>TRBV2|NA|NA|TRBJ2-7
CASRSVEGVREQYF
TGTGCCAGCAGGTCCGTCGAAGGGGTGCGCGAGCAGTACTTC
>TRBV6-5|once|NA|TRBJ1-5
CASSYAGGNQPQHF
TGTGCCAGCAGTTACGCGGGGGGGAATCAGCCCCAGCATTTT